The 12 T cell receptor beta chains presented below share a single source sample, sequenced in a study of T cells in localized non-small cell lung cancer. Sequenced by immunoSEQ multiplex PCR; TCRdb stores in-frame clones only, minus some. The sample has 50,000 to 60,000 clones, around nine tenths seen once. The sample here was PBMCs, taken before any cancer treatment. These receptors were collected from a female donor with stage II lung adenocarcinoma.

The chain recombines TRBV2 with TRBJ2-2; the D gene is possibly TRBD2 (5 bases). The CDR3 contains 15 residues. The V end was cut by 4 bases, the J end by 0 bases, with 9 bases between. Per the germline V gene, CDR1 is SNHLY and CDR2 is FYNNEI. The CDR3 protein is CASSVATTNTGELFF. The CDR3 region has the DNA TGTGCCAGCAGTGTGGCGACTACGAACACCGGGGAGCTGTTTTTT. The full variable domain, its missing parts supplied by reference TRBV2 and TRBJ2-2, is EPEVTQTPSHQVTQMGQEVILRCVPISNHLYFYWYRQILGQKVEFLVSFYNNEISEKSEIFDDQFSVERPDGSNFTLKIRSTKLEDSAMYFCASSVATTNTGELFFGEGSRLTVL.

V and J are TRBV5-1 and TRBJ1-2; 7 bases match TRBD1. With 6 bases clipped from V and 6 bases from J, the junction kept 11 bases outside the gene matches. This CDR3 has 14 amino acids. Germline values: CDR1 SGHRS, CDR2 YFSETQ. In DNA, the CDR3 is TGCGCCAGCAAGAGGGGGCGAGGTATAGATGGCTACACCTTC. This encodes CASKRGRGIDGYTF.

This chain links TRBV5-6 with TRBJ2-2; D call uncertain. Germline V CDR1 and CDR2: SGHDT, YYEEEE. V shed 3 bases and J shed 0 bases, with 6 bases lying between them. This CDR3 has 14 amino acids. The CDR3 loop is CASSWSPNTGELFF. CDR3 nucleotides: TGTGCCAGCAGCTGGAGTCCGAACACCGGGGAGCTGTTTTTT.

V and J are TRBV9 and TRBJ1-5, with 9 bases aligning to TRBD1. The CDR3 loop spans 15 amino acids. With 4 bases clipped from V and 3 bases from J, the junction kept 5 bases outside the gene matches. From germline, CDR1 is SGDLS and CDR2 YYNGEE. In nucleotides, the CDR3 is TGTGCCAGCAGCTGGACAGGGGAAGCCAATCAGCCCCAGCATTTT. Its protein is CASSWTGEANQPQHF.

V and J are TRBV19 and TRBJ2-7; 10 positions agree with TRBD2. The ends lost 5 bases at V and 1 base at J; junction bases unmatched: 5. CDR1 and CDR2 from the germline V gene are LNHDA and SQIVND (reference sequence). CDR3 length equals 15 residues. The DNA of the CDR3 is TGTGCCAGTAGTCCTCTTAGCGGGGGGTCCTACGAGCAGTACTTC. Translated, it gives CASSPLSGGSYEQYF.

This clone was detected ten times or more. The rearrangement uses TRBV10-1 and TRBJ1-2; D is possibly TRBD1 (6 bases). V shed 6 bases and J shed 7 bases, with 6 bases lying between them. The CDR3 covers 10 residues. Germline CDR1 WNHNN, CDR2 SYGVQD (reference sequence). CDR3 in amino acids: CASRTGGYTF. The CDR3 DNA reads TGCGCCAGCAGGACAGGTGGCTACACCTTC.

The chain employs TRBV6-5 and TRBJ1-1; D is perhaps TRBD1 (5 bases). Between the trimmed V and J ends, which lost 5 bases and 4 bases, there was a span of 11 bases. The CDR3 contains 13 residues. Germline CDR1 is MNHEY and CDR2 is SVGAGI. The CDR3 region is CASSNYGGTEAFF. CDR3 in DNA: TGTGCCAGCAGTAACTATGGGGGCACTGAAGCTTTCTTT.

The chain is built from TRBV7-3 and TRBJ1-1, with a weak D call TRBD1 (5 bases). CDR1 and CDR2 from the germline V gene are SGHTA and FQGTGA. The V and J ends lost 1 base and 5 bases respectively, with 17 bases between them. CDR3 length: 16 amino acids. CDR3 in DNA: TGTGCCAGCAGCTTAAGTCCTAAGGGACCAAGGACTGAAGCTTTCTTT. It specifies CASSLSPKGPRTEAFF. Variable domain in full (rest from reference TRBV7-3 and TRBJ1-1): GAGVSQTPSNKVTEKGKYVELRCDPISGHTALYWYRQSLGQGPEFLIYFQGTGAADDSGLPNDRFFAVRPEGSVSTLKIQRTERGDSAVYLCASSLSPKGPRTEAFFGQGTRLTVV.

This clone came up once. The rearrangement links TRBV9 to TRBJ1-1, with D possibly TRBD1 on 5 matching bases. The CDR3 length is 12 residues. Germline V gene lookup returns CDR1 SGDLS and CDR2 YYNGEE. V was cut by 2 bases and J by 8 bases, with 10 bases left in between. The CDR3 sequence: CASSVLTEEAFF. The CDR3 bases are TGTGCCAGCAGCGTTCTGACAGAAGAAGCTTTCTTT.

The sample holds one count of this clone. V and J are TRBV7-6 and TRBJ2-3; 10 bases map to TRBD2. The CDR3 consists of 20 residues. Germline V lookup: CDR1 SGHVS, CDR2 FNYEAQ. J was trimmed by 0 bases and V by 1 base; bases with no gene match: 13. CDR3 sequence: CASSLGPMVAGGRSTDTQYF. CDR3 in DNA: TGTGCCAGCAGCTTAGGGCCTATGGTAGCGGGGGGCCGTAGCACAGATACGCAGTATTTT.

The chain uses TRBV5-1 and TRBJ1-1; TRBD1 agrees at 8 bases. Trimming at V came to 3 bases and at J to 11 bases, leaving 3 bases not matched to a gene. There are 11 residues in the CDR3. The germline V gene has CDR1 SGHRS and CDR2 YFSETQ. The chain's CDR3 is CASSSQGEAFF. The CDR3, as DNA: TGCGCCAGCAGCTCACAGGGGGAGGCTTTCTTT.

This chain uses TRBV7-9 with TRBJ2-1; no clear D. This CDR3 spans 13 amino acids. V was shortened by 5 bases and J by 6 bases, with 11 bases between the two germline ends. Germline CDR1 SEHNR, CDR2 FQNEAQ (reference sequence). The CDR3 sequence: CASSPWTANEQFF. The DNA of the CDR3 is TGTGCCAGCAGCCCCTGGACCGCCAATGAGCAGTTCTTC.